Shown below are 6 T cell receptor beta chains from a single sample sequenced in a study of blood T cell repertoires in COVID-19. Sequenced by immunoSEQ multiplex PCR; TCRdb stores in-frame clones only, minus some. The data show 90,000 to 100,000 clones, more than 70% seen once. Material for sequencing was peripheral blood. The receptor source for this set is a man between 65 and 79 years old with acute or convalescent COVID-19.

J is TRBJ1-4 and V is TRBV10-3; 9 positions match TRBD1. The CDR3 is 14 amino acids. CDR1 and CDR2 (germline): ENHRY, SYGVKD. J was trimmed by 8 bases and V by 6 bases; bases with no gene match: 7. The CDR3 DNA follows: TGTGCCATCAGAGATCCTGACAGGGGGGAAAAACTGTTTTTT. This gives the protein CAIRDPDRGEKLFF.

The CDR3 region has the DNA TGTGCCAGCAGCCAAGATCCGGGGGTAAGGACTGAAGCTTTCTTT. Translation: CASSQDPGVRTEAFF. The chain recombines TRBV4-2 with TRBJ1-1; D is possibly TRBD1 (5 bases). CDR3 length: 15 residues. Germline lookup yields CDR1 LGHNA and CDR2 YNFKEQ. Trimming cost V 0 bases and J 5 bases, with 13 bases left between them.

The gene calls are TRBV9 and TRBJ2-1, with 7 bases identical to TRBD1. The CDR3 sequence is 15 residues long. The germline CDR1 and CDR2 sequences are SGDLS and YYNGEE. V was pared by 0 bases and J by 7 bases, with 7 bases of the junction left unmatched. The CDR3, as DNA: TGTGCCAGCAGCGTAGCGGGTTACAGGGGAAATGAGCAGTTCTTC. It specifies CASSVAGYRGNEQFF.

CDR3 sequence reads: CATSPGVVSTNEKLFF. CDR3 sequence (DNA): TGTGCCACCAGCCCCGGGGTGGTATCAACTAATGAAAAACTGTTTTTT. The chain employs TRBV15 and TRBJ1-4; D gene unclear. The CDR3 has 16 amino acids. Deletions cut 5 bases from V and 0 bases from J, with 13 bases between. Germline CDR1 is LNHNV and CDR2 is YYDKDF (reference sequence).

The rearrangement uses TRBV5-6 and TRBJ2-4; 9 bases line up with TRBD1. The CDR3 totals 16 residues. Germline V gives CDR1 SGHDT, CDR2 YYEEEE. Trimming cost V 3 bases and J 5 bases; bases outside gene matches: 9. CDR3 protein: CASSWGTTGGQNIQYF. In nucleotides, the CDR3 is TGTGCCAGCAGCTGGGGCACAACAGGGGGCCAAAACATTCAGTACTTC.

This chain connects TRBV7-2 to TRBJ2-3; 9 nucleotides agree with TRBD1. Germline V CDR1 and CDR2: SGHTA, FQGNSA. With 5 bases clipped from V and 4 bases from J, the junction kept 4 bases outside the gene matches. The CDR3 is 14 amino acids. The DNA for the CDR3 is TGTGCCAGCAGCCGGGACAGGGACTCAGATACGCAGTATTTT. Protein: CASSRDRDSDTQYF.